This TCR beta chain originates from a study of blood T cell repertoires in COVID-19 (dated by TCRdb to about 2020). At the level of the whole study: The collaborator samples originated in the United States, Italy and Spain and spanned the acute and convalescent phases of COVID-19. Samples came from the ongoing ImmuneRACE study (first 160 participants) plus 1,254 subjects from 6 global collaborators. The prospective study material was composed of cDNA or gDNA derived from T cells, B-cell-depleted T cells, or PBMCs. The dataset comprised deeply sampled blood TCRbeta repertoires from subjects exposed to, actively infected with, or recovered from COVID-19. Sample metadata almost always included a de-identified subject ID, COVID-19 status, age in years and sex. HLA class I and class II types, where available, came from metadata supplied by the sample provider rather than from assay-based typing. A freely available public database, intended as a resource for researchers studying the immune response to SARS-CoV-2, is where the repertoires were released.

A second Seattle source provided samples from volunteer blood donors who had recovered from COVID-19. Whole blood was collected in K2EDTA tubes by collaborating institutions according to the institutions' own protocols. For TCRbeta analysis, collaborator samples were shipped as frozen whole blood, as isolated PBMCs, or as DNA extracted from either sample type. TCRbeta CDR3 regions were amplified from genomic DNA by means of the immunoSEQ Assay, a bias-controlled multiplex PCR. The published analysis was carried out like this. The number of nucleated cells in each sample was estimated from the amplification of reference gene primers within the assay. To quantify the absolute abundance of each unique TCRbeta CDR3 rearrangement, sequence reads were collapsed and filtered. For each sample, productive Simpson clonality was calculated by taking the square root of Simpson's diversity index across productive rearrangements. In TCRdb, the immuneACCESS table is reduced to in-frame sequences with V and J assigned. These tables do not hold every clone; where another copy was compared, an unresolved V gene accounts for under half, and the others remain unexplained. From that table come the V and J calls and clone size; the DNA was used to work out D and trimming. The sample table contains approximately 190,000 clones; only one count was recorded for approximately 90% of them. The leading ten clones occupy approximately 5.6% of the sample.

What the study reported, not specific to this receptor: How much clinical and demographic metadata was included differed by source and by participant, and the metadata was provided uncurated.

Sequences MNHEY (CDR1) and SMNVEV (CDR2) are obtained from the germline V gene (reference sequence). The CDR3 has 16 amino acids, counting the end cysteine and phenylalanine. The sequence is cut down to CDR3 DNA, 48 bases in frame from base 1. The germline V end is reduced by 8 bases and the J end by 1 base; junction bases left unmatched: 10. As to this clone: The antigen this receptor binds is unknown. There are no base qualities to consult, and no much larger clone falls within one base.

Source material: peripheral blood. The chain joins TRBV27 to TRBJ2-1, with 8 bases aligning to TRBD2. This receptor was taken from a woman aged 40 to 50 who had recovered from COVID-19. The DNA sequence reads TGTGCCAGCGGCGGACTAGCTCCTTCATCCTACAATGAGCAGTTCTTC. Translation gives CASGGLAPSSYNEQFF.